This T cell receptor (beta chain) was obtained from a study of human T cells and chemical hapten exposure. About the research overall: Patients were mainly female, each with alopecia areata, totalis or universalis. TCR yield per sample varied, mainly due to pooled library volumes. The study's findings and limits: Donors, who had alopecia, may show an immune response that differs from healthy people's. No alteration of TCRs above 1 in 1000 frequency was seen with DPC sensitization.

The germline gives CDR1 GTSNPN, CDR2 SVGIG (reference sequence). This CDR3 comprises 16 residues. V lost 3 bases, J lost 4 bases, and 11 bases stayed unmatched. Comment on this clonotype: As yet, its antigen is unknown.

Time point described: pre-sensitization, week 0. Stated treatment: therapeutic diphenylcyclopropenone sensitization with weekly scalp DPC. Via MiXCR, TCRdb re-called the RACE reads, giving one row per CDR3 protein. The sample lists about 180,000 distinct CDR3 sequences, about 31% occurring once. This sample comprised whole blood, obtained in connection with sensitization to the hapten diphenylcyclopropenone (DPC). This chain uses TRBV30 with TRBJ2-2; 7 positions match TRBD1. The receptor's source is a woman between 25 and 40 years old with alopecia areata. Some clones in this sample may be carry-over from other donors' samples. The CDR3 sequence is CAWRVNRGPTTGELFF. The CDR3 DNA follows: TGTGCCTGGAGGGTAAACAGGGGTCCGACCACCGGGGAGCTGTTTTTT.